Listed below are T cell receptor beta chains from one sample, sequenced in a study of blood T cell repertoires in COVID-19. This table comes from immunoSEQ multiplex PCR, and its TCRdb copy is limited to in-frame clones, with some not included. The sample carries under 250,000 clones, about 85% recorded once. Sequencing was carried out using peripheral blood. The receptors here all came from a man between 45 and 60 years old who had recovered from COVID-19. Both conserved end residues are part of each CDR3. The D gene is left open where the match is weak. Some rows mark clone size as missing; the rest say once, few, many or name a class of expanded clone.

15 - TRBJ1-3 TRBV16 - CASSPHRSSGNTIYF TGTGCCAGCAGCCCACACAGGTCCTCTGGAAACACCATATATTTT
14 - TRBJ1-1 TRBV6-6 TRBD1 CASSYDRVSTEAFF TGTGCCAGCAGTTATGACAGGGTGAGCACTGAAGCTTTCTTT
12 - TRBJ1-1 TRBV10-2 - CATWESRGEAFF TGCGCCACCTGGGAATCTCGGGGTGAAGCTTTCTTT
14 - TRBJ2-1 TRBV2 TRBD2 CAIGTSGSVVGQFF TGTGCCATCGGGACTAGCGGGTCGGTTGTGGGGCAGTTCTTC
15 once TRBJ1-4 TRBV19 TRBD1 CASNDPGQGNEKLFF TGTGCCAGTAACGATCCGGGACAGGGAAATGAAAAACTGTTTTTT
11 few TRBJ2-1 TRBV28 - CASSIAAREFF TGTGCCAGCAGCATTGCGGCCAGGGAGTTCTTC
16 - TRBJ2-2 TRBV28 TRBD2 CASSLSSSGSLGELFF TGTGCCAGCAGTTTATCTTCTAGCGGGAGTTTAGGGGAGCTGTTTTTT
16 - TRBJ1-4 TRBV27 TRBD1 CASSRAQQGMYEKLFF TGTGCCAGCAGTCGGGCACAACAGGGGATGTACGAAAAACTGTTTTTT
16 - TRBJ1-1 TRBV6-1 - CASSGRAIGMNTEAFF TGTGCCAGCAGTGGTCGGGCGATCGGGATGAACACTGAAGCTTTCTTT
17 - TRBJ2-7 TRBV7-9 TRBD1 CASSYIHRDRGIDEQYF TGTGCCAGCAGCTACATACACCGGGACAGGGGGATCGACGAGCAGTACTTC
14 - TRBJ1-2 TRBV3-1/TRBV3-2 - CASSQTRTAYGYTF TGTGCCAGCAGCCAGACGCGGACAGCATATGGCTACACCTTC
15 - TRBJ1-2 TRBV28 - CASSLRGVGGYGYTF TGTGCCAGCAGTTTACGGGGGGTAGGGGGCTATGGCTACACCTTC
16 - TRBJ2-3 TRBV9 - CASSVEVGFGTDTQYF TGTGCCAGCAGCGTAGAAGTCGGGTTTGGGACAGATACGCAGTATTTT
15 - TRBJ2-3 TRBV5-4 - CASSLDRARTDTQYF TGTGCCAGCAGCTTGGACAGGGCGCGCACAGATACGCAGTATTTT
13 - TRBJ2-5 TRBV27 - CASRGQLQETQYF TGTGCCAGCCGAGGACAGCTCCAAGAGACCCAGTACTTC
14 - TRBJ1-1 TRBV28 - CASSLGTMNTEAFF TGTGCCAGCAGTTTAGGCACGATGAACACTGAAGCTTTCTTT
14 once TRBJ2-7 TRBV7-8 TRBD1 CASSLGDRVYEQYF TGTGCCAGCAGCTTAGGGGACAGGGTTTACGAGCAGTACTTC
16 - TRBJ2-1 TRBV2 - CASSAPIRGDYNEQFF TGTGCCAGCAGTGCGCCCATCAGGGGAGACTACAATGAGCAGTTCTTC
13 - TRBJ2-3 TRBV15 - CATSLGLTDTQYF TGTGCCACCAGCCTAGGACTCACAGATACGCAGTATTTT
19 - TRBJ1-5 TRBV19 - CASRLRGREAHGRNQPQHF TGTGCCAGTAGGCTAAGGGGCAGGGAGGCTCATGGTCGCAATCAGCCCCAGCATTTT
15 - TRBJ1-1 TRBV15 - CATSRSRTVNTEAFF TGTGCCACCAGCAGGAGTCGGACAGTGAACACTGAAGCTTTCTTT
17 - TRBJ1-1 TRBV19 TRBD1 CASSIFSGQGEDTEAFF TGTGCCAGTAGTATCTTTTCGGGACAGGGTGAGGATACTGAAGCTTTCTTT
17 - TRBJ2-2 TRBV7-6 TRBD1 CASSLRARGTNTGELFF TGTGCCAGCAGCTTAAGGGCCAGGGGGACAAACACCGGGGAGCTGTTTTTT
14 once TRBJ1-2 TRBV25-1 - CASSEIGGWYGYTF TGTGCCAGCAGTGAAATCGGGGGTTGGTATGGCTACACCTTC
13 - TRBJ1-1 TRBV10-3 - CAIRDTANTEAFF TGTGCCATCAGGGATACAGCGAACACTGAAGCTTTCTTT
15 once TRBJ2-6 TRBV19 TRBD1 CASNRQGSGANVLTF TGTGCCAGTAACCGACAGGGTTCTGGGGCCAACGTCCTGACTTTC
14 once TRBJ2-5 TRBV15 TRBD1 CATRGLTGLETQYF TGTGCCACCAGGGGGCTGACAGGGCTGGAGACCCAGTACTTC
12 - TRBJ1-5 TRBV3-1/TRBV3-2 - CASSRGSGDQHF TGTGCCAGCAGCAGGGGGAGCGGAGACCAGCATTTT
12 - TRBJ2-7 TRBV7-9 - CASSLPGYEQYF TGTGCCAGCAGCTTACCCGGCTACGAGCAGTACTTC
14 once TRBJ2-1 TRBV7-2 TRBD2 CASSVGPSGGAQFF TGTGCCAGCAGCGTGGGTCCAAGCGGGGGGGCGCAGTTCTTC
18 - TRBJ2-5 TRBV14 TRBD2 CASSLRTSGRTYQETQYF TGTGCCAGCAGCCTCCGGACTAGCGGGAGGACGTACCAAGAGACCCAGTACTTC
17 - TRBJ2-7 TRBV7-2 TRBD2 CASSSAGLAGGGYEQYF TGTGCCAGCAGCTCCGCGGGACTAGCGGGAGGAGGGTACGAGCAGTACTTC
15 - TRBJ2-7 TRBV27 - CASSFPGSLQSEQYF TGTGCCAGCAGTTTCCCAGGGTCCCTCCAGAGCGAGCAGTACTTC
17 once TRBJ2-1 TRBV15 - CATSWRSAGQPDNEQFF TGTGCCACCAGCTGGAGGTCGGCGGGACAGCCTGACAATGAGCAGTTCTTC
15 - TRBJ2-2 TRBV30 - CAWKGGKTNTGELFF TGTGCCTGGAAGGGCGGGAAGACGAACACCGGGGAGCTGTTTTTT